This TCR beta chain was recovered during a study of patients and donors after allogeneic stem cell transplantation. TCRdb re-analysed the RT-PCR reads in MiXCR, keeping a single row per CDR3 protein. The sample holds 920,000 or so distinct CDR3 sequences, more than 15% seen once. The table lists this clonotype with a few counts. The CDR3 is 13 amino acids. Unmatched junction bases numbered 9, after V lost 6 bases and J lost 8 bases. The germline gives CDR1 SNHLY, CDR2 FYNNEI. The material sequenced was blood, either unsorted or a sorted T cell fraction (not recorded which). V gene TRBV2 combines with J gene TRBJ2-7; 8 positions match TRBD2. The receptor comes from a human donor who was either an allogeneic HSCT recipient or a stem cell or donor lymphocyte infusion donor (not recorded which). It is not recorded whose cells these are; they may come from a transplant donor. CDR3 sequence (DNA): TGTGCCAGCAGCACCGGGACTAGTATGAAGCAGTACTTC. Translating it yields CASSTGTSMKQYF.